Shown below are 29 T cell receptor beta chains from a single sample sequenced in a study of metastatic and nonmetastatic thyroid tumors. TCRdb reprocessed the PCR reads using MiXCR. The sample lists fewer than 6,000 clones, 25% occurring once. Thyroid surgery had not been preceded by any treatment in any patient. The sequenced sample was adjacent normal tissue. The source of these receptors is a male donor with papillary thyroid cancer or a benign thyroid nodule (not recorded which). Some clones in this sample may be carry-over from other donors' samples.

This clone has just a few counts. The chain joins TRBV6-5 to TRBJ2-1, with D perhaps matching TRBD2 (6 bases). Deletions cut 2 bases from V and 0 bases from J, with 8 bases between. CDR1 is MNHEY, CDR2 SVGAGI, per germline. The CDR3 sequence is 15 residues long. The CDR3 region has the DNA TGTGCCAGCAGTTACGGGGGGAGCTCCTACAATGAGCAGTTCTTC. This codes for CASSYGGSSYNEQFF.

The rearrangement joins TRBV5-1 to TRBJ2-7; tentatively, D is TRBD2 (6 bases). Trimming cost V 5 bases and J 1 base, with 10 bases left between them. Germline V gene lookup returns CDR1 SGHRS and CDR2 YFSETQ. The CDR3 consists of 13 residues. CDR3 residues: CASRDGGSYEQYF. For the CDR3, the DNA is TGCGCCAGCAGAGACGGGGGTTCCTACGAGCAGTACTTC.

By share, this clone counts as medium-sized. The chain is built from TRBV7-8 and TRBJ2-3, with 7 bases that match TRBD2. This CDR3 spans 14 amino acids. Germline V gene data show CDR1 as SGHVS and CDR2 as FQNEAQ. After removal of 5 bases from V and 5 bases from J, the junction contained 7 bases not matched to a gene. CDR3 protein: CASSPGLKGDTQYF. As DNA, the CDR3 is TGTGCCAGCAGCCCGGGACTAAAAGGAGATACGCAGTATTTT.

The table lists this clone with a few counts. This sequence joins TRBV7-2 and TRBJ2-2; 7 nucleotides match TRBD2. The CDR3 length is 15 residues. From germline, CDR1 is SGHTA and CDR2 FQGNSA. With V trimmed by 1 base and J by 6 bases, 5 bases remained unmatched. Here the CDR3 reads CASSLGGGTAGELFF. The DNA of the CDR3 is TGTGCCAGCAGCTTAGGGGGGGGGACGGCCGGGGAGCTGTTTTTT. Together with reference TRBV7-2 and TRBJ2-2, the CDR3 gives the full variable domain: GAGVSQSPSNKVTEKGKDVELRCDPISGHTALYWYRQSLGQGLEFLIYFQGNSAPDKSGLPSDRFSAERTGGSVSTLTIQRTQQEDSAVYLCASSLGGGTAGELFFGEGSRLTVL.

The rearrangement links TRBV28 to TRBJ1-1, with 7 bases identical to TRBD1. Germline V gene sequence: CDR1 MDHEN, CDR2 SYDVKM. The J segment lost 1 base and the V segment lost 10 bases, leaving 6 bases of the junction unmatched. The CDR3 runs to 13 residues. CDR3 nucleotides: TGTGCCACTCGGCGGGACAGGAACACTGAAGCTTTCTTT. The encoded protein is CATRRDRNTEAFF.

The CDR3 is CASSYKAVNGYTF. The CDR3 bases are TGTGCCAGCAGTTATAAGGCAGTCAATGGCTACACCTTC. The rearrangement links TRBV6-2 or TRBV6-3 to TRBJ1-2; D is unresolved. In germline, CDR1 is MNHEY, CDR2 SVGEGT. Trimming shortened V by 3 bases and J by 6 bases, and 11 bases separated the two germline ends. This CDR3 comprises 13 residues.

The chain is built from TRBV28 and TRBJ2-1; TRBD1 aligns across 7 bases. The V segment lost 8 bases and the J segment 0 bases; nucleotides outside the gene matches: 7. This CDR3 comprises 15 residues. Germline CDR1 MDHEN, CDR2 SYDVKM. In nucleotides, the CDR3 is TGTGCCAGCCTAGGGGACAGCCGCTCCTACAATGAGCAGTTCTTC. Translated, it gives CASLGDSRSYNEQFF.

The sample holds many counts of this clone. The CDR3 reads CASSLWAGGSYEQYF. DNA for the CDR3: TGTGCCAGCAGCCTTTGGGCAGGGGGCAGCTACGAGCAGTACTTC. The rearrangement uses TRBV7-3 and TRBJ2-7, with TRBD1 matching over 8 bases. The CDR3 has 15 residues. J was trimmed by 3 bases and V by 5 bases; bases with no gene match: 9. Germline values: CDR1 SGHTA, CDR2 FQGTGA.

This clone was seen just once. The CDR3 spells CASSLGYEQYF. The DNA of the CDR3 is TGCGCCAGCAGCTTGGGCTACGAGCAGTACTTC. J is TRBJ2-7 and V is TRBV5-1; D remains unclear. V shed 0 bases and J shed 3 bases, with 1 base lying between them. The CDR3 consists of 11 residues. Germline V gene lookup returns CDR1 SGHRS and CDR2 YFSETQ.

This clone was counted a few times. V gene TRBV12-3 or TRBV12-4 combines with J gene TRBJ2-1; D call uncertain. The CDR3 length is 11 residues. Trimming removed 7 bases from V and 9 bases from J, with 10 bases in between. As DNA, the CDR3 is TGTGCCAGCATAAGGTGCGGTGAGCAGTTCTTC. Its protein is CASIRCGEQFF.

V is TRBV18 and J is TRBJ2-7, with TRBD2 matching over 10 bases. Germline V lookup: CDR1 KGHSH, CDR2 LQKENI. The V segment lost 3 bases and the J segment 3 bases; nucleotides outside the gene matches: 11. The CDR3 has 17 residues. The CDR3 DNA follows: TGTGCCAGCTCACCTCTCGGCCCCGGGACTAGCGTCTACGAGCAGTACTTC. Its translation: CASSPLGPGTSVYEQYF.

The V call is TRBV6-1, the J call TRBJ2-5; TRBD1 aligns across 10 bases. CDR3 length: 13 residues. The J segment lost 6 bases and the V segment lost 8 bases, leaving 6 bases of the junction unmatched. Germline V gene lookup returns CDR1 MNHNS and CDR2 SASEGT. CDR3 loop: CASSDRGLKTQYF. Written as DNA, the CDR3 is TGTGCCAGCTCTGACAGGGGGCTGAAGACCCAGTACTTC.

This clone showed up just a few times. This chain connects TRBV6-2 or TRBV6-3 to TRBJ1-2; no definite D call. V shed 0 bases and J shed 4 bases, with 12 bases lying between them. This CDR3 contains 15 residues. Germline CDR1 MNHEY, CDR2 SVGEGT. The CDR3 region is CASSYSTQLGYGYTF. The CDR3 bases are TGTGCCAGCAGTTACTCGACCCAGCTAGGCTATGGCTACACCTTC.

By its share, this clone is medium-sized (0.01 to 0.1%). The genes are TRBV24-1 and TRBJ2-3; 13 nucleotides agree with TRBD2. This CDR3 spans 19 amino acids. V trimming: 2 bases; J trimming: 8 bases; junction bases outside the gene matches: 15. Germline V CDR1 and CDR2: KGHDR, SFDVKD. CDR3 in amino acids: CATSDSSPRTSGRLGTQYF. In nucleotides, the CDR3 is TGTGCCACCAGTGATTCGTCCCCGCGGACTAGCGGGAGATTAGGTACGCAGTATTTT.

In its sample, this clone was seen a few times. This sequence joins TRBV20-1 and TRBJ2-1; the match to TRBD2 covers 8 bases. V was pared by 5 bases and J by 1 base, with 7 bases of the junction left unmatched. CDR3 size: 15 residues. From germline, CDR1 is DFQATT and CDR2 SNEGSKA (reference sequence). CDR3 nucleotides: TGCAGTGCTCCCAAGCGGGGGATTTCCTACAATGAGCAGTTCTTC. Translated, it gives CSAPKRGISYNEQFF.

V is TRBV20-1 and J is TRBJ2-1; TRBD2 matches 7 bases. Germline V gives CDR1 DFQATT, CDR2 SNEGSKA (reference sequence). The V segment lost 3 bases and the J segment 5 bases; nucleotides outside the gene matches: 10. CDR3 length equals 15 residues. In nucleotides, the CDR3 is TGCAGTGCTAGCCCTGGGGGGGGAGGGAACAATGAGCAGTTCTTC. It specifies CSASPGGGGNNEQFF.

This clone is medium-sized. This chain connects TRBV7-2 to TRBJ2-7, with D unresolved. CDR1 is SGHTA, CDR2 FQGNSA, per germline. The CDR3 has 14 residues. Trimming cost V 1 base and J 1 base, with 8 bases left between them. CDR3 in amino acids: CASSLEMGSYEQYF. DNA of the CDR3: TGTGCCAGCAGCTTAGAAATGGGATCCTACGAGCAGTACTTC.

The rearrangement uses TRBV7-2 and TRBJ2-2; 7 positions match TRBD1. Trimming cost V 5 bases and J 0 bases; bases outside gene matches: 3. The germline V gene has CDR1 SGHTA and CDR2 FQGNSA. The CDR3 contains 15 residues. CDR3 in DNA: TGTGCCAGCAGCCGGGACAGAGCGAACACCGGGGAGCTGTTTTTT. Its protein is CASSRDRANTGELFF.

This clone is medium-sized by share. CDR3 amino acids: CSAPGLAGVGNEQFF. The DNA of the CDR3 is TGCAGTGCTCCGGGACTAGCGGGAGTAGGCAATGAGCAGTTCTTC. The chain has TRBV20-1 and TRBJ2-1, with TRBD2 matching 14 bases. Germline values: CDR1 DFQATT, CDR2 SNEGSKA (reference sequence). V lost 5 bases and J lost 6; bases outside the gene matches: 6. The CDR3 loop spans 15 amino acids.

This clone was seen a few times. This sequence may be a read error, since a much larger clone differs from it by one base. V and J are TRBV12-3 or TRBV12-4 and TRBJ2-2; weak D call: TRBD1 (5 bases). CDR3 size: 14 residues. CDR3 protein: CASSPRQITVELFF. The CDR3 DNA reads TGTGCCAGCAGCCCTAGACAGATCACCGTGGAGCTGTTTTTT.

By frequency in the sample, this clone is large (0.1 to 1%). V is TRBV6-1 and J is TRBJ1-2, with D possibly being TRBD1 (5 bases). Germline CDR1 is MNHNS and CDR2 is SASEGT. The CDR3 sequence is 15 residues long. The ends were cut back, 1 base at V and 5 bases at J, with 14 bases in the middle. CDR3 in DNA: TGTGCCAGCAGTGAAGGGGGCCCCACTTTGTATGGCTACACCTTC. As protein: CASSEGGPTLYGYTF.

This clone is labeled medium-sized. The chain employs TRBV3-1 and TRBJ2-2; 8 bases match TRBD2. The germline gives CDR1 LGHDT, CDR2 YNNKEL (reference sequence). V lost 0 bases and J lost 5; bases outside the gene matches: 8. This CDR3 comprises 17 residues. CDR3 amino acids: CASSQDGGGRRTGELFF. DNA for the CDR3: TGTGCCAGCAGCCAAGATGGGGGCGGGAGGAGGACCGGGGAGCTGTTTTTT.

Sample share makes this clone medium-sized. This rearrangement joins TRBV28 to TRBJ2-7; D gene unclear. The CDR3 totals 13 residues. Germline-derived CDR1 and CDR2 are MDHEN and SYDVKM. Trimming took off 6 bases at V and 7 bases at J, with 16 bases between the two ends. CDR3 nucleotide sequence: TGTGCCAGCAGACCTACTCGCCCCGGTGAGCAGTACTTC. Its protein product is CASRPTRPGEQYF.

This clone was recorded a few times. The J gene is TRBJ2-7, the V gene TRBV2, with D unresolved. Trimming pared 6 bases from V and 3 bases from J, leaving 6 bases between. The CDR3 is made up of 11 amino acids. Looked up from germline, CDR1 is SNHLY and CDR2 is FYNNEI. CDR3 nucleotide sequence: TGTGCCAGCAGGAACCACTACGAGCAGTACTTC. It translates to CASRNHYEQYF.

By share of the sample, this clone is medium-sized. The rearrangement joins TRBV2 to TRBJ2-1, with 7 bases aligning to TRBD2. The CDR3 consists of 18 residues. CDR1 and CDR2 (germline): SNHLY, FYNNEI. V was clipped by 6 bases and J by 0 bases; unmatched bases: 14. The CDR3 sequence is CASRRVSGTPSSYNEQFF. CDR3 nucleotides: TGTGCCAGCAGGAGGGTCAGCGGGACGCCTAGCTCCTACAATGAGCAGTTCTTC. The variable domain in full, with the rest retrieved from reference TRBV2 and TRBJ2-1, is EPEVTQTPSHQVTQMGQEVILRCVPISNHLYFYWYRQILGQKVEFLVSFYNNEISEKSEIFDDQFSVERPDGSNFTLKIRSTKLEDSAMYFCASRRVSGTPSSYNEQFFGPGTRLTVL.

This clone is large in the sample. V and J are TRBV6-5 and TRBJ1-1; D call uncertain. The CDR3 length is 13 residues. Germline lookup yields CDR1 MNHEY and CDR2 SVGAGI. V lost 0 bases and J 7 bases, leaving 9 bases between the germline ends. Here the CDR3 reads CASSYSSQDEAFF. Here the CDR3 DNA reads TGTGCCAGCAGTTACTCCTCGCAAGATGAAGCTTTCTTT.

This clone was counted a few times. J is TRBJ1-5 and V is TRBV2; unclear D gene. Germline V gene sequence: CDR1 SNHLY, CDR2 FYNNEI. The CDR3 consists of 13 residues. With 6 bases removed from V and 6 bases from J, the gap between germline ends came to 12 bases. The CDR3 loop is CASREGGSQPQHF. The DNA for the CDR3 is TGTGCCAGCAGAGAGGGTGGGAGTCAGCCCCAGCATTTT.

CDR3 DNA sequence: TGTGCCAGCAGCGGGACAGGGGGGATACGCGAGCAGTACTTC. Translating it yields CASSGTGGIREQYF. This sequence joins TRBV7-8 and TRBJ2-7; TRBD1 agrees at 11 bases. J was trimmed by 6 bases and V by 5 bases; bases with no gene match: 6. CDR1 and CDR2 from the germline V gene are SGHVS and FQNEAQ. The CDR3 spans 14 residues.

The DNA for the CDR3 is TGCGCCAGCAGCGGGGGACTAGCGGGAGATTTTGAGCAGTTCTTC. It translates to CASSGGLAGDFEQFF. V usage is TRBV5-1 and J usage is TRBJ2-1, with TRBD2 matching 14 bases. V shed 4 bases, J shed 9 bases, and the junction held 6 bases outside the gene matches. Germline V CDR1 and CDR2: SGHRS, YFSETQ. The CDR3 is 15 residues long.